This T cell receptor beta chain was profiled in a study of vaccination effects on CD4 cells after COVID-19. Within the ViraFEST assay, antigen-specific CD4+ T cells underwent expansion with viral peptide pools prior to sequencing. Isolating CD4+ T cells followed approximately 9 days of culture. Two doses of either BNT162b2 or mRNA-1273 were given to each participant. On days 3 and 7, fresh IL-2 medium replaced half the medium. Generated by immunoSEQ multiplex PCR, the TCRdb table keeps only in-frame clones and is missing some. Of approximately 70,000 clones in the sample, approximately 82% were seen once. Concerning this clone itself: The target antigen is unknown.

Trimming cost V 3 bases and J 9 bases, with 20 bases left between them. The germline CDR1 and CDR2 sequences are GTSNPN and SVGIG (reference sequence). The CDR3 is made up of 14 amino acids. This receptor was identified in a human donor who received a COVID-19 vaccine. The material was CD4+ T cells from PBMCs cultured with HCoV-229E spike peptides, obtained after COVID-19 vaccination. The rearrangement joins TRBV30 to TRBJ2-5; a weak D match, TRBD1 (5 bases). The CDR3 spells CAWRSPGPQQSQYF. CDR3 DNA sequence: TGTGCCTGGAGGTCGCCAGGGCCACAACAGTCCCAGTACTTC.